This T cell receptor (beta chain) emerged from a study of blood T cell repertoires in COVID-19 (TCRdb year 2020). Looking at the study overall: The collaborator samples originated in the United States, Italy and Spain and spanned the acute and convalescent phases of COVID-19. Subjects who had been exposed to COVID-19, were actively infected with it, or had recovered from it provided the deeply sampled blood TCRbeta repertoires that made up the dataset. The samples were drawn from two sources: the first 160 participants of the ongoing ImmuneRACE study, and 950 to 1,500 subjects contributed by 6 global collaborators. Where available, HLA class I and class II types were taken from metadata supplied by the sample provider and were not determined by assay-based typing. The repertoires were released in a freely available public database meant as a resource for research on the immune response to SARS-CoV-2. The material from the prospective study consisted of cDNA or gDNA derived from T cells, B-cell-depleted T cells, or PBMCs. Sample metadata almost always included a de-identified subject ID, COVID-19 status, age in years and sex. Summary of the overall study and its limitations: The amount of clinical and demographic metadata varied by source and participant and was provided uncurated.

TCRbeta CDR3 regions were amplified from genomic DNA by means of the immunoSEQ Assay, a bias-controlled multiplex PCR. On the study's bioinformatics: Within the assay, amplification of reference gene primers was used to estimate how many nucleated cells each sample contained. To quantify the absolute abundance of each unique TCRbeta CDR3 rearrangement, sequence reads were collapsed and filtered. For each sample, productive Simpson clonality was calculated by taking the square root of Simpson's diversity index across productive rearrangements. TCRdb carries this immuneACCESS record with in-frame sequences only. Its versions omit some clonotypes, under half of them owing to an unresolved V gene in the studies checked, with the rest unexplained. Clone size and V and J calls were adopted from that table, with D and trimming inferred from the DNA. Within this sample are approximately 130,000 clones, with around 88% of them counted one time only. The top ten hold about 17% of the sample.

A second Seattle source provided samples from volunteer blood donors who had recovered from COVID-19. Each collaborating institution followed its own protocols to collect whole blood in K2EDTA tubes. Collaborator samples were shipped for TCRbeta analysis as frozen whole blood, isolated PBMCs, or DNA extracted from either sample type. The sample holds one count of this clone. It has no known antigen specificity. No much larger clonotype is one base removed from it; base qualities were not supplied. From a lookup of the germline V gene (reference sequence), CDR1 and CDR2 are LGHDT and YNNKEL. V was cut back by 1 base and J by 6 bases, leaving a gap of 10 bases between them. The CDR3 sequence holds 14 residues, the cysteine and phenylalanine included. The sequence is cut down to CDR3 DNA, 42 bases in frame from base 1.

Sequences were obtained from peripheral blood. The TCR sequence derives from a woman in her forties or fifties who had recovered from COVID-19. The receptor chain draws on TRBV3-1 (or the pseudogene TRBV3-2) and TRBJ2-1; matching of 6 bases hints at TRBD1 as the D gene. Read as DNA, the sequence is TGTGCCAGCAGCCAAGGAGGGGGTTTCAATGAGCAGTTCTTC. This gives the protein CASSQGGGFNEQFF.